There are many counts of the clone carrying this T cell receptor beta chain. Unique molecular identifiers tagged the TCRbeta library. In TCRdb, the PCR reads were re-called with MiXCR into one record per CDR3 protein. The data hold 450,000 to 600,000 distinct CDR3 sequences, with approximately 12% observed a single time. This specimen belongs to a study of T-cell reconstitution after alpha-beta-depleted transplantation in children. The ends were cut back, 6 bases at V and 7 bases at J, with 10 bases in the middle. Germline CDR1 SQVTM, CDR2 ANQGSEA. The CDR3 extends over 10 amino acids. The V call is TRBV29-1, the J call TRBJ2-7; D may be TRBD2 (5 bases). This material consisted of PBMCs, mostly from graft donor cells, taken 360 days after TCRalphabeta/CD19-depleted stem cell transplant. This sequence was found in a male patient aged 5 to 17 who had a stem cell transplant for acute myeloid leukemia, so the T cells may come from the graft donor. The CDR3 coding sequence is TGCAGCGTGGAGAGCGGAGAGCAGTACTTC. This codes for CSVESGEQYF.